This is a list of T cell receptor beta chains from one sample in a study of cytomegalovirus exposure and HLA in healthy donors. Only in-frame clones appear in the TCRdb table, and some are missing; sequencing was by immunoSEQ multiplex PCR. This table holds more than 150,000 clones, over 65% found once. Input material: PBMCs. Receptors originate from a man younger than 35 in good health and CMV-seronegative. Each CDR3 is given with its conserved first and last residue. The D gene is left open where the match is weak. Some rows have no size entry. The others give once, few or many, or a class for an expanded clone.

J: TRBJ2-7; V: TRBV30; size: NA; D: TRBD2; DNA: TGTGGTGGGGCTAGCGGGTCCTACGAGCAGTACTTC; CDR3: CGGASGSYEQYF
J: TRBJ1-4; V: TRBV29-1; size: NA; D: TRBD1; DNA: TGCAGCGTTGAAGGGACAGGGGGTGATGAAAAACTGTTTTTT; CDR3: CSVEGTGGDEKLFF
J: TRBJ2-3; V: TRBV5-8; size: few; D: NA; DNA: TGTGCCAGCAGCTTGGAGGGGGGGGGTGGCACAGATACGCAGTATTTT; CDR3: CASSLEGGGGTDTQYF
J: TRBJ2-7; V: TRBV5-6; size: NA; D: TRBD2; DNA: TGTGCCAGCAGCCGAGGACTAGCGGGGGGGCCTCAGAACGAGCAGTACTTC; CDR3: CASSRGLAGGPQNEQYF
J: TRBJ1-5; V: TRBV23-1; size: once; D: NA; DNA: TGCGCCAGCAGTCAAGTATGGACACCCTTAGATAGCAATCAGCCCCAGCATTTT; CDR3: CASSQVWTPLDSNQPQHF
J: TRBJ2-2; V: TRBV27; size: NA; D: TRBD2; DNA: TGTGCCAGCAGTAGCGGGACTAGCGAAAACACCGGGGAGCTGTTTTTT; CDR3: CASSSGTSENTGELFF
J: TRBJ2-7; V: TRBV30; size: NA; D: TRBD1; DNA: TGTGCCTGGGGGCGGGGACAGGGAAGCTACGAGCAGTACTTC; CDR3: CAWGRGQGSYEQYF
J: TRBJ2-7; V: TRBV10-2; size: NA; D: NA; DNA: TGCGCCAGCAGTGAGTCTGGACACTCCTACGAGCAGTACTTC; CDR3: CASSESGHSYEQYF
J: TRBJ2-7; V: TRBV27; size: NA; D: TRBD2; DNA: TGTGCCAGCAGTCCCAGCGGGACGGTCTACGAGCAGTACTTC; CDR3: CASSPSGTVYEQYF
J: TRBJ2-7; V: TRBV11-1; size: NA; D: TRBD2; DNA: TGTGCCAGCAGCGAGGGAAGCGGGAGTCCCTACGAGCAGTACTTC; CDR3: CASSEGSGSPYEQYF
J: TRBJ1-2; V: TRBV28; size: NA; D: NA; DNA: TGTGCCAGCAGTCCCCCTGCCCTCGGGAGGGTTGGCTACACCTTC; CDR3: CASSPPALGRVGYTF
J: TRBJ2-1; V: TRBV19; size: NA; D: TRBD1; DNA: TGTGCCAGTAGTTTCTCGACGGGGACAGGGAAGGATGAGCAGTTCTTC; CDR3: CASSFSTGTGKDEQFF
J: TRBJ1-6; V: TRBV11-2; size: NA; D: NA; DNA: TGTGCCAGCAGCTTGATGCCAGGCTCACCCCTCCACTTT; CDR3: CASSLMPGSPLHF
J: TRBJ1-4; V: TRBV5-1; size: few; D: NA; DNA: TGCGCCAGCAGCTTGGCGGCAGGGTCAGACGAAAAACTGTTTTTT; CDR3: CASSLAAGSDEKLFF
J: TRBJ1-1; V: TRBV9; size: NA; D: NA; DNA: TGTGCCAGCAGCGTAGGGTCGGTGAACACTGAAGCTTTCTTT; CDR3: CASSVGSVNTEAFF
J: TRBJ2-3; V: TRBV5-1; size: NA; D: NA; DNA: TGCGCCAGCAGCCCAAAGGACATTTTCACAGATACGCAGTATTTT; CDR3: CASSPKDIFTDTQYF
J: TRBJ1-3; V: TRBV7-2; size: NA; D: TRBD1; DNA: TGTGCCAGCAGCATGGGACAGCTTGGAAACACCATATATTTT; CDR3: CASSMGQLGNTIYF
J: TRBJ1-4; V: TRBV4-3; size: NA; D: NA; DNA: TGCGCCAGCAGCCAAGATGGGGGGGGGTGGGGCGAAAAACTGTTTTTT; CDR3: CASSQDGGGWGEKLFF
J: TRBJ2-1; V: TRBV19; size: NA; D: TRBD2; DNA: TGTGCCAGTAGTATGAGAGGCGGGAGGGCCTCCGACAATGAGCAGTTCTTC; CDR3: CASSMRGGRASDNEQFF
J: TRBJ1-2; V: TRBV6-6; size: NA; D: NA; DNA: TGTGCCAGCAGTTACGGACAGAACTATGGCTACACCTTC; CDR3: CASSYGQNYGYTF